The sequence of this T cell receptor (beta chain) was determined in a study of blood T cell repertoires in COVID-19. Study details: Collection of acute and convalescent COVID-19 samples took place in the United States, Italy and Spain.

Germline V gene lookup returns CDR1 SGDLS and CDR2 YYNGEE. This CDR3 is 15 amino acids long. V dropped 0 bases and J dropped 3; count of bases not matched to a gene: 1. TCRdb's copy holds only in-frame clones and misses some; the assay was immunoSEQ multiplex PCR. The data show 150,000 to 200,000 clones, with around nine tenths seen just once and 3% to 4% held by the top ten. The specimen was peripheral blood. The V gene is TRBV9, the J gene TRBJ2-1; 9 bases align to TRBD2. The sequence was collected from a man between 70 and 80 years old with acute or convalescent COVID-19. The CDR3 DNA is TGTGCCAGCAGCGTAGTAGCGGGGGTCTACAATGAGCAGTTCTTC. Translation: CASSVVAGVYNEQFF.